This TCR beta chain derives from a study of blood T cell repertoires in COVID-19. In the original analysis: The assay estimated nucleated cells by amplifying reference gene primers. Here immunoSEQ multiplex PCR was the method, and the copy in TCRdb shows in-frame clones only, minus some. Clonal size and the V and J genes are those of that table, whereas D and trimming came from the DNA. The sample carries about 190,000 clones, around 89% recorded once. The CDR3 has 13 amino acids. Trimming stripped 5 bases from V and 3 bases from J, with 11 bases between. Per germline, CDR1 SGHAT and CDR2 FQNNGV. This sequence originates from a man aged 50 to 60 with acute or convalescent COVID-19. The sample was peripheral blood. The genes are TRBV11-2 and TRBJ2-7; weak D call: TRBD2 (6 bases). In DNA form, the CDR3 reads TGTGCCAGCAGCCGCGGGACGGTCTACGAGCAGTACGTC. This sequence encodes CASSRGTVYEQYV.